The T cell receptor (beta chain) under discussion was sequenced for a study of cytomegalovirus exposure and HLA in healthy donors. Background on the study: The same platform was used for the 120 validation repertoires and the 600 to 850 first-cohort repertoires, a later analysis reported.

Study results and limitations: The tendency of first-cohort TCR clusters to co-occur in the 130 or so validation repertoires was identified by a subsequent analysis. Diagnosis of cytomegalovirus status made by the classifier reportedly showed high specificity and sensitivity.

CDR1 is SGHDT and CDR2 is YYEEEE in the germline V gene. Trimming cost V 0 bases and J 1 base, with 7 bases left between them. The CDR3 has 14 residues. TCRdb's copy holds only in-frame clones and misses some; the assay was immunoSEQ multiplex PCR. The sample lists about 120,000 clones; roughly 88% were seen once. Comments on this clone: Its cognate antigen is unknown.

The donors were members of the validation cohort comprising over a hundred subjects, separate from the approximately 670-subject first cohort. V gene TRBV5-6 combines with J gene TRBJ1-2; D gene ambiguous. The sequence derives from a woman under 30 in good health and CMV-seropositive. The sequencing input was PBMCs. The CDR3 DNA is TGTGCCAGCAGCTTGGACAGATTTAACTATGGCTACACCTTC. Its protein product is CASSLDRFNYGYTF.